A single TCR beta chain is shown here with its context. The antigen this receptor binds is unknown. Qualities for individual bases were not recorded, and no much larger clone is one base off. This sample stems from a study of early T cells in non-severe SARS-CoV-2 infection listed by TCRdb under 2021. Background on the whole study: Because TCR sequencing relied on bulk RNA taken from unsorted whole blood, pairing of alpha and beta chains was not possible. What the authors observed across the whole study: Matching against VDJdb was skewed toward anti-spike CD8 responses, likely underestimated virus-specific expansions, and missed private and CD4 specificities.

Libraries were made using 5' RACE. The listed sequencing device is NextSeq 500. To correct for sequencing error and PCR bias, the TCR library protocol tagged individual cDNA molecules with unique molecular identifiers. Both TCR alpha and beta chains were sequenced, and tight co-correlation was observed between alpha and beta sequence abundances in each sample. The source study handled its data this way. V gene, J gene and CDR3 annotation of TCR sequences was performed with Decombinator V4. Expanded TCRs were defined as changing significantly between any two time points under a Poisson model with p below 0.0001. TCR abundances were normalised to the total number of TCRs sequenced in each sample and reported as counts per million. MAIT TCRs were defined by TRAV1-2 paired with TRAJ12, TRAJ20 or TRAJ33, and iNKT TCRs by TRAV10 paired with TRAJ18. A search of VDJdb, accessed on 1 November 2021, was run for TCRs annotated to CMV, EBV and SARS-CoV-2, with TCRs annotated for multiple antigens excluded. TCRdb trimmed the raw reads at Q25, called clones with MiXCR and kept productive beta chains. Each CDR3 protein gets just one entry, which takes the most common genes and DNA from the rows behind it. The V and J calls come from TCRdb's annotation, not from the publication. The sample profile shows around 62,000 distinct CDR3 sequences; over 10% of them were found once. The ten most abundant clones make up about 4% of the sample.

Set within a cohort of healthcare workers in London, UK, this nested case-control study involved weekly PCR testing of nasopharyngeal swabs along with blood sampling. Healthcare workers were enrolled in the week of the UK lockdown, from 23 to 31 March 2020, and were followed every week for up to roughly 15 weeks. At the junction V is shortened by 7 bases and J by 0 bases, with 9 bases in between. From cysteine to phenylalanine, the CDR3 is 13 amino acids long. Kept here is only the CDR3 DNA, which spans 39 bases and is read in frame from base 1. The germline V gene (reference sequence) gives CDR1 as LNHNV and CDR2 as YYDKDF.

The TCR was taken from an adult who was a healthcare worker with PCR-confirmed SARS-CoV-2 infection or an uninfected control (not recorded which). This receptor chain uses TRBV15 and TRBJ1-1; the D segment cannot be called with confidence. Sequences were obtained from whole blood. Read as DNA, the sequence is TGTGCCACCACCCGAGATGTGAACACTGAAGCTTTCTTT. Its protein is CATTRDVNTEAFF.